This TCR beta chain was sequenced for a study of CD8 T cells in Susac syndrome. Study-level findings and limits: In its TCR sequencing and HLA analysis, the study acknowledged that the number of individuals was relatively small.

Sequencing of TCR beta, carried out with a high-throughput approach, was applied to CD8+ and CD4+ T cells from the blood. TEMRA cells were FACS-enriched, with CD8+ and CD4+ T cells isolated negatively. RNA, at about 0.45 to 1 ug, was reverse transcribed with random hexamers. Across 54 Vbeta and 13 Jbeta, TCR beta CDR3 was amplified with immunoSEQ multiplex PCR. TCRdb ran MiXCR on the immunoSEQ multiplex PCR reads and lists one entry per CDR3 protein. The sample records 53,000 or so distinct CDR3 sequences, 80% to 95% being singletons. The germline V gene has CDR1 MNHEY and CDR2 SMNVEV (reference sequence). This CDR3 region has 14 residues. V was cut by 2 bases and J by 0 bases, with 8 bases left in between. Comments on this clonotype: The antigen is undetermined.

This chain connects TRBV27 to TRBJ2-7; D gene ambiguous. This clonotype was obtained from a human donor in good health. Source material: CD8+ T cells from PBMCs. The CDR3: CASSLGVSSYEQYF. The CDR3 coding sequence is TGTGCCAGCAGTTTAGGGGTGAGCTCCTACGAGCAGTACTTC.